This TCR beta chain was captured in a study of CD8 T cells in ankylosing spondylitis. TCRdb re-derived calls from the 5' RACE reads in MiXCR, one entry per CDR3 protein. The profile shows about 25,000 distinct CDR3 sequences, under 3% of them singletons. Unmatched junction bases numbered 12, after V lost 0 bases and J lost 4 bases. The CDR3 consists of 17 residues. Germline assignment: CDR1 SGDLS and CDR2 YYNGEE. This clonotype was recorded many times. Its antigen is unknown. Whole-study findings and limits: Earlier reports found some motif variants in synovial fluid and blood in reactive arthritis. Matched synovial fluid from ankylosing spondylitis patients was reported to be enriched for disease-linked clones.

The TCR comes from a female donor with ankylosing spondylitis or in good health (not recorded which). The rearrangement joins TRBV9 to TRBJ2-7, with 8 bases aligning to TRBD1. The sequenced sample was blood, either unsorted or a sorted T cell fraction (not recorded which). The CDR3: CASSVGGGAGGFYEQYF. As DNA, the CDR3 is TGTGCCAGCAGCGTAGGAGGCGGGGCAGGGGGCTTTTACGAGCAGTACTTC.